This record covers a single T cell receptor (beta chain). A much larger clone is a single base away; this may be a read error. Germline loops: CDR1 SGHTA, CDR2 FQGNSA. The CDR3 loop spans 13 amino acids. The data were taken from a study of T cell repertoires in cytomegalovirus infection. One entry per CDR3 protein results from TCRdb running MiXCR on the reads. The sample has hundreds of thousands of distinct CDR3 sequences; 8% to 9.5% are singletons. The origin of this receptor is a human donor in good health (CMV status not recorded). Some clones in this sample may be carry-over from other donors' samples. The sequenced sample was PBMCs. The V call is TRBV7-2, the J call TRBJ1-1; D is unclear. This CDR3 reads CASGLAPNTEAFF. The CDR3 DNA reads as TGTGCCAGCGGCTTAGCTCCGAACACTGAAGCTTTCTTT.